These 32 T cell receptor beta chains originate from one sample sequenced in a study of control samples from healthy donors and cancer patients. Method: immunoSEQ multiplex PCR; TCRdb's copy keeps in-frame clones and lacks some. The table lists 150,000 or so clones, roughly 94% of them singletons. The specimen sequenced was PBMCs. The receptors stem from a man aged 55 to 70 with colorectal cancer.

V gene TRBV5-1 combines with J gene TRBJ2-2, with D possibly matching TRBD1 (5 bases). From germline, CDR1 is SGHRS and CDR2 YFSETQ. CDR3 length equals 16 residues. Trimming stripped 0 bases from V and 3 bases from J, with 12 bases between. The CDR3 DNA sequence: TGCGCCAGCAGCTTGGGGGGCAGGGTCCACACCGGGGAGCTGTTTTTT. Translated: CASSLGGRVHTGELFF.

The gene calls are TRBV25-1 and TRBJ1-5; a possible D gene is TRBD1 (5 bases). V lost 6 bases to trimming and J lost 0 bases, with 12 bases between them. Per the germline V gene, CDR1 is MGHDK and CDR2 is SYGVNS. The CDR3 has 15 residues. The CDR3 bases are TGTGCCAGCAGCACAGGCGCCGATAGCAATCAGCCCCAGCATTTT. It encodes CASSTGADSNQPQHF.

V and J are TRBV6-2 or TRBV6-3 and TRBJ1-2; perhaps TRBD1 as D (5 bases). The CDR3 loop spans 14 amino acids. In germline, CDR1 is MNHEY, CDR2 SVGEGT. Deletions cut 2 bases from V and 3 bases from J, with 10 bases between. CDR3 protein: CASSYGGIDYGYTF. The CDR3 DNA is TGTGCCAGCAGTTACGGGGGGATCGACTATGGCTACACCTTC.

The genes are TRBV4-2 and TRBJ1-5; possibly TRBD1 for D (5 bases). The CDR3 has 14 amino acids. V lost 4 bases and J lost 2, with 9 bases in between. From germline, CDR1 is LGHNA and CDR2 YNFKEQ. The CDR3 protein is CASSPQGGNQPQHF. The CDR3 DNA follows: TGTGCCAGCAGCCCGCAGGGTGGCAATCAGCCCCAGCATTTT.

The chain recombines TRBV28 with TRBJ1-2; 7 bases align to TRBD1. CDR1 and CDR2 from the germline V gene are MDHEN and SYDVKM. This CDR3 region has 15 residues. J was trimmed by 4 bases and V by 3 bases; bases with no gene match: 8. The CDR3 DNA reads TGTGCCAGCAGTTTCTTGGCAGGGGGAACCTATGGCTACACCTTC. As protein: CASSFLAGGTYGYTF.

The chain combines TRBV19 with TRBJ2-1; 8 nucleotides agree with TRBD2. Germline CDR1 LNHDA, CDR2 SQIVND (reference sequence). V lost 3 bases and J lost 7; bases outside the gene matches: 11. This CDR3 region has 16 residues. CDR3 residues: CASSIIIGGGRNEQFF. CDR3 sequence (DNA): TGTGCCAGTAGTATTATTATCGGGGGGGGCCGTAATGAGCAGTTCTTC.

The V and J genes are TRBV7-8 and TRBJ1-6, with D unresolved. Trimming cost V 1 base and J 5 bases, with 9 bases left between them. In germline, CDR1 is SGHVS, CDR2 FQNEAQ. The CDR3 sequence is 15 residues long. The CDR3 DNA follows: TGTGCCAGCAGCTTAGACACCGGTGATAATTCACCCCTCCACTTT. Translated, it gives CASSLDTGDNSPLHF.

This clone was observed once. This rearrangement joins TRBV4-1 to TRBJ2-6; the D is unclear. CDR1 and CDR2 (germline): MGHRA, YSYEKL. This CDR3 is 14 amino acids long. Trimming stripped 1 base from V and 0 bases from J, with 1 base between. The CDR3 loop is CASSQASGANVLTF. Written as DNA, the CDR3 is TGCGCCAGCAGCCAAGCCTCTGGGGCCAACGTCCTGACTTTC.

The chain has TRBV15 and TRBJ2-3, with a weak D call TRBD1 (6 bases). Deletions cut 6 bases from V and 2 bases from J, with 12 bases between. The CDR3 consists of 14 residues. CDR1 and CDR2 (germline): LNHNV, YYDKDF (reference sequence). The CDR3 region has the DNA TGTGCCACCAGGGGCAGGGGCTTCACAGATACGCAGTATTTT. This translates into CATRGRGFTDTQYF.

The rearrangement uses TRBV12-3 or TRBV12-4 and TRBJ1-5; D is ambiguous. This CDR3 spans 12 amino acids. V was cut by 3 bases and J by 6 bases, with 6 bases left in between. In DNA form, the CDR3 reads TGTGCCAGCAGTTTCGCGGTTCAGCCCCAGCATTTT. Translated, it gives CASSFAVQPQHF.

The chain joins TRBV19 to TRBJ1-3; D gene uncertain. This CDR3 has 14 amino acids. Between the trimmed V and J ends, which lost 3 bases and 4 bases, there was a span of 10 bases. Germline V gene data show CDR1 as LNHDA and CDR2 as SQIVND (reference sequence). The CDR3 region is CASSIGLQGNTIYF. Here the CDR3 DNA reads TGTGCCAGTAGTATCGGACTCCAAGGAAACACCATATATTTT.

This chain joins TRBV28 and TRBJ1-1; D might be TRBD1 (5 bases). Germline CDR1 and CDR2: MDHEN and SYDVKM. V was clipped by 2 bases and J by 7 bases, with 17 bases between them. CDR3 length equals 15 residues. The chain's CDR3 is CASSLGRGLPIEAFF. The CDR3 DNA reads TGTGCCAGCAGTTTAGGACGGGGCTTACCCATTGAAGCTTTCTTT.

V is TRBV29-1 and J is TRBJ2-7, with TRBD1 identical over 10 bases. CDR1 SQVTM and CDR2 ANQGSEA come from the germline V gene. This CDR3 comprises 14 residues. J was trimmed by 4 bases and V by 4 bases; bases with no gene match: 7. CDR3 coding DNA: TGCAGCGTTGCCGGACAGGGGGGCGTATACGAGCAGTACTTC. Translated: CSVAGQGGVYEQYF.

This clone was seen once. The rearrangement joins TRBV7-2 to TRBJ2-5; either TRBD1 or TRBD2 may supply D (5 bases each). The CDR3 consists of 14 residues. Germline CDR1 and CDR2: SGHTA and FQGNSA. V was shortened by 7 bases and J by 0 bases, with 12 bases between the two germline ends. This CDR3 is CASTLREYQETQYF. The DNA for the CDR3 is TGTGCCAGCACCCTCAGGGAGTACCAAGAGACCCAGTACTTC. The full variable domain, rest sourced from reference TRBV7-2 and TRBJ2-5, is GAGVSQSPSNKVTEKGKDVELRCDPISGHTALYWYRQSLGQGLEFLIYFQGNSAPDKSGLPSDRFSAERTGGSVSTLTIQRTQQEDSAVYLCASTLREYQETQYFGPGTRLLVL.

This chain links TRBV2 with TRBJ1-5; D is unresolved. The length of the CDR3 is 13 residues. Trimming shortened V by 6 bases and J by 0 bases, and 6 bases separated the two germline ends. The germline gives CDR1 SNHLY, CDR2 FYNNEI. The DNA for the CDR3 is TGTGCCAGCAGGAGCCTTAGCAATCAGCCCCAGCATTTT. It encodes CASRSLSNQPQHF.

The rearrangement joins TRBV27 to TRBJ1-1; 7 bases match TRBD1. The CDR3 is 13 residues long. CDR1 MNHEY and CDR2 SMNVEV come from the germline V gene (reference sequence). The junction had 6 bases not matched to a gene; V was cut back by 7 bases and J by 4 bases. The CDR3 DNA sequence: TGTGCCAGCACCCAACAGGGGAGCACTGAAGCTTTCTTT. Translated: CASTQQGSTEAFF.

The CDR3 sequence is CATSDRVYSGANVLTF. CDR3 sequence (DNA): TGTGCCACCAGTGATAGGGTCTACTCTGGGGCCAACGTCCTGACTTTC. The chain joins TRBV24-1 to TRBJ2-6; unclear D gene. CDR3 length equals 16 residues. Germline assignment: CDR1 KGHDR and CDR2 SFDVKD. Trimming took off 3 bases at V and 0 bases at J, with 8 bases between the two ends.

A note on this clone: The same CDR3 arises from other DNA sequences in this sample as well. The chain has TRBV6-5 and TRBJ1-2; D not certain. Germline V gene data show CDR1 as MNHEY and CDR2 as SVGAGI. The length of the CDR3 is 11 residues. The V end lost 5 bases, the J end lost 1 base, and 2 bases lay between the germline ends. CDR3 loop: CASSSNYGYTF. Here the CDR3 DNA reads TGTGCCAGCAGTAGTAACTATGGCTACACCTTC.

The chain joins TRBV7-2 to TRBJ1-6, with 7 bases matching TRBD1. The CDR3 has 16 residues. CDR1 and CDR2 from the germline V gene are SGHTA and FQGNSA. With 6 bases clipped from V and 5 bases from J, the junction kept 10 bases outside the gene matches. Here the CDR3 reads CASRLRTGQNNSPLHF. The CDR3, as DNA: TGTGCCAGCAGGCTTAGAACGGGACAGAATAATTCACCCCTCCACTTT.

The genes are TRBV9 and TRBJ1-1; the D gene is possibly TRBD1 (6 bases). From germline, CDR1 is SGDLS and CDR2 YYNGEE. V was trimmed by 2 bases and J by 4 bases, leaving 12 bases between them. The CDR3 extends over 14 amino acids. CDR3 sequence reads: CASSVTSDSTEAFF. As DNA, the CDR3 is TGTGCCAGCAGCGTCACTTCGGACAGCACTGAAGCTTTCTTT.

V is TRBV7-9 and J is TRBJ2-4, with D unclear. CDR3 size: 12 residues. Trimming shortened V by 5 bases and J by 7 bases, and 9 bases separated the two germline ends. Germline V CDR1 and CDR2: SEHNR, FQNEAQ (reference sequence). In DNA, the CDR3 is TGTGCCAGCAGCGACCACCCTAACATTCAGTACTTC. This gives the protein CASSDHPNIQYF.

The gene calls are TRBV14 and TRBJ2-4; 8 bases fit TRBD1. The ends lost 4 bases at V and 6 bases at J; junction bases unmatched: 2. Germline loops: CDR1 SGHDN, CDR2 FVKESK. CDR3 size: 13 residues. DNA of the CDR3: TGTGCCAGCAGCCCTGGACAGGGAAACATTCAGTACTTC. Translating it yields CASSPGQGNIQYF. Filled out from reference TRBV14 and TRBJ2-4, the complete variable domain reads EAGVTQFPSHSVIEKGQTVTLRCDPISGHDNLYWYRRVMGKEIKFLLHFVKESKQDESGMPNNRFLAERTGGTYSTLKVQPAELEDSGVYFCASSPGQGNIQYFGAGTRLSVL.

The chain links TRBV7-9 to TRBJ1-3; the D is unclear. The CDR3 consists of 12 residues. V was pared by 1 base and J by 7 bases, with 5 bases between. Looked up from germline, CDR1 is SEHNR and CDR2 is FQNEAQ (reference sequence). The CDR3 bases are TGTGCCAGCAGCTTAGTAACGAACACCATATATTTT. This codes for CASSLVTNTIYF.

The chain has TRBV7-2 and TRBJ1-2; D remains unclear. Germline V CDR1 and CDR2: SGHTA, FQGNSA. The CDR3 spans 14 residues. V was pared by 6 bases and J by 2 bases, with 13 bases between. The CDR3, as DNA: TGTGCCAGCAGTTTGTCGACTCGAAACTATGGCTACACCTTC. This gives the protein CASSLSTRNYGYTF.

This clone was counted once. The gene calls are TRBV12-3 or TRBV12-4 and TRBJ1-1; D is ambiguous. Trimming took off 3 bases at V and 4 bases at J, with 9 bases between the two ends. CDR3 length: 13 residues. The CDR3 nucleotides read TGTGCCAGCAGTTTGGACGGAAGCACTGAAGCTTTCTTT. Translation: CASSLDGSTEAFF.

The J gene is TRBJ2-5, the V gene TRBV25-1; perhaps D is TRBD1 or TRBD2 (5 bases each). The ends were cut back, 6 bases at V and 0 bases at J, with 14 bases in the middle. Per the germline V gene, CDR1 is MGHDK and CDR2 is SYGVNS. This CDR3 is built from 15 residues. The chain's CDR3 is CASRPGPPYQETQYF. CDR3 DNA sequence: TGTGCCAGCAGGCCGGGACCGCCGTACCAAGAGACCCAGTACTTC.

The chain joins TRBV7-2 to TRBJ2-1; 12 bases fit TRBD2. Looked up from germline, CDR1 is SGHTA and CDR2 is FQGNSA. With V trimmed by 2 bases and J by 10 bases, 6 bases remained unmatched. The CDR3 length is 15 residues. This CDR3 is CASSLLAGGLGEQFF. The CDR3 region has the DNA TGTGCCAGCAGCTTACTAGCGGGGGGGCTGGGGGAGCAGTTCTTC.

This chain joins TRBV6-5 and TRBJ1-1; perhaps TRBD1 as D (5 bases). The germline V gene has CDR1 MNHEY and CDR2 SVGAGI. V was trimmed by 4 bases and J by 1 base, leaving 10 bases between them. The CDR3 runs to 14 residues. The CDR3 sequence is CASSSRQSNTEAFF. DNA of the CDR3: TGTGCCAGCAGTTCCAGACAGTCGAACACTGAAGCTTTCTTT.

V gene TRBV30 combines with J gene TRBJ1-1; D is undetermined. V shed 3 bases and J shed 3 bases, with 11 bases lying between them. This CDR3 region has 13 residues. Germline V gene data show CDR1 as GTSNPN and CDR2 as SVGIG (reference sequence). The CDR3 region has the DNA TGTGCCTGGAGAATTTCAGCGGACACTGAAGCTTTCTTT. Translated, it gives CAWRISADTEAFF.

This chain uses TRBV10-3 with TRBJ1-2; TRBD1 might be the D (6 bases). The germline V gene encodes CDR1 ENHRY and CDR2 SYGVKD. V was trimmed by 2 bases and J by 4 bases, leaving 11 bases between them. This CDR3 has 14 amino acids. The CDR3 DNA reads TGTGCCATCAGTGAGGGAGGGGGGCCCTATGGCTACACCTTC. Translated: CAISEGGGPYGYTF.

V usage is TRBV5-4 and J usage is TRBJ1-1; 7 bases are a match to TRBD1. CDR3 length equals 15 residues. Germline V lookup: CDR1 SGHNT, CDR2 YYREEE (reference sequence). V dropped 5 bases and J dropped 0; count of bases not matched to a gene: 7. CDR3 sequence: CASSLTQGMNTEAFF. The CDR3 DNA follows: TGTGCCAGCAGTTTGACACAGGGGATGAACACTGAAGCTTTCTTT.

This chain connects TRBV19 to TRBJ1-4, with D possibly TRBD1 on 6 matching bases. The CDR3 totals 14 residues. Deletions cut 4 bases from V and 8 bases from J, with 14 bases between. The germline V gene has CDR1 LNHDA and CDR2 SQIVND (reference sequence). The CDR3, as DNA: TGTGCCAGTAGTAGAGGGGCAGGGGACGAAAAACTGTTTTTT. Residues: CASSRGAGDEKLFF.